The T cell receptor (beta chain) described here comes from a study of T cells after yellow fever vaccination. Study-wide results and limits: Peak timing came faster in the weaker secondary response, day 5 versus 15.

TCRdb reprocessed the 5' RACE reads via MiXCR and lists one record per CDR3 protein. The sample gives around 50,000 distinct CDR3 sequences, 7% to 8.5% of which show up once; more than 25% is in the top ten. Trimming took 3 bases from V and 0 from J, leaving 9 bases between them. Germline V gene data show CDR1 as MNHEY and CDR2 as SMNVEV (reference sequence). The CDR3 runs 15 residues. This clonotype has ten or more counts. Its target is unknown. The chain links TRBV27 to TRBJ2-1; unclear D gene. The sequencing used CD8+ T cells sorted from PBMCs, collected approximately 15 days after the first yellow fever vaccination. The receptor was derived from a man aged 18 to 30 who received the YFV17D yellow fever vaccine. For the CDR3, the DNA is TGTGCCAGCAGTTTGTGGCAGAGCTCCTACAATGAGCAGTTCTTC. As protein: CASSLWQSSYNEQFF.